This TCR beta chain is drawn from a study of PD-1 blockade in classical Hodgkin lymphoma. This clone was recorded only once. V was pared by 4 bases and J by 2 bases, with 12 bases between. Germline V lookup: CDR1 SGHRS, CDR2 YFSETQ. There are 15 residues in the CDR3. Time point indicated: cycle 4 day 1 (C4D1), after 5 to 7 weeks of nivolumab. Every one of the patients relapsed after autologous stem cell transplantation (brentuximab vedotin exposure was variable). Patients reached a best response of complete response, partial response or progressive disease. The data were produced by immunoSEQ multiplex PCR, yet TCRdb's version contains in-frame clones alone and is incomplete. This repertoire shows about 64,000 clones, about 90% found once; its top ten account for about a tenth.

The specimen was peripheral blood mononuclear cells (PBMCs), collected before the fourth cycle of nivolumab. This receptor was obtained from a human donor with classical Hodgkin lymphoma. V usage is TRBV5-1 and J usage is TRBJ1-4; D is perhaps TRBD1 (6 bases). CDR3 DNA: TGCGCCAGCAGCCCGGTCAGGGGCACTAATGAAAAACTGTTTTTT. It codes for CASSPVRGTNEKLFF.